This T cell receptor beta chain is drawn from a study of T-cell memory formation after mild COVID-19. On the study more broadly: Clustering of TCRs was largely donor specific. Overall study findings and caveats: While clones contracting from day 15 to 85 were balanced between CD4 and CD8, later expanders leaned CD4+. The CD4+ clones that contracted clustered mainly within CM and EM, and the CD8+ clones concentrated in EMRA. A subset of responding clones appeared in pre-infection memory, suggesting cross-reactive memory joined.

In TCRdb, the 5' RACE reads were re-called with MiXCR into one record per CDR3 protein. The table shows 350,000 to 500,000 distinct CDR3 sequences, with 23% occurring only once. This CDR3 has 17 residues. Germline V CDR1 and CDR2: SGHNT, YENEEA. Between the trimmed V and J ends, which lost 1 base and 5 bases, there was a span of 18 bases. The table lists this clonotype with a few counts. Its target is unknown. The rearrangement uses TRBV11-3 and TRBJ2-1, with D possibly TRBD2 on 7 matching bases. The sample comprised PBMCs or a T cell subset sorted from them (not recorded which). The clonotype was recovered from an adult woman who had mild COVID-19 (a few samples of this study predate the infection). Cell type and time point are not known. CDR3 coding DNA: TGTGCCAGCAGCTTAGGGGGGGGCACTTCTATCAACAATGAGCAGTTCTTC. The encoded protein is CASSLGGGTSINNEQFF.